These 8 T cell receptor beta chains came from one sample sequenced in a study of T cells in Graves' hyperthyroidism and ophthalmopathy. From RNA transcripts, TCR beta CDR3 regions were amplified. The TCR CDR3 first-round RT-PCR relied on the HTBI primer set. TCRdb redid the calling of the multiplex PCR reads with MiXCR, one entry per CDR3 protein. This sample has a few hundred thousand distinct CDR3 sequences, with 15% to 20% found just once. The sequencing sample was made of blood. The origin of the receptors is a man aged 40-55 years with Graves' hyperthyroidism.

This clonotype was observed at least ten times. The chain recombines TRBV5-1 with TRBJ2-7; D is unclear. The CDR3 length is 14 residues. The germline V and J ends were trimmed by 2 bases and 1 base, with 10 bases remaining between them. Germline CDR1 reads SGHRS; CDR2 reads YFSETQ. The CDR3 DNA sequence: TGCGCCAGCAGCTTCCGGACGCCGTCCTACGAGCAGTACTTC. The encoded protein is CASSFRTPSYEQYF.

CDR3: CASSPLGGGGGNQPQHF. The CDR3 DNA is TGTGCCAGCTCACCTCTCGGGGGAGGGGGTGGCAATCAGCCCCAGCATTTT. J is TRBJ1-5 and V is TRBV18; D perhaps matches TRBD1 (6 bases). The CDR3 loop spans 17 amino acids. From germline, CDR1 is KGHSH and CDR2 LQKENI. V dropped 3 bases and J dropped 2 bases, with 17 bases sitting between them.

This clonotype was observed many times. The V call is TRBV19, the J call TRBJ1-2; no clear D gene. From germline, CDR1 is LNHDA and CDR2 SQIVND (reference sequence). CDR3 length: 13 residues. The germline V and J ends were trimmed by 0 bases and 4 bases, with 6 bases remaining between them. The CDR3 here is CASSIEATYGYTF. In DNA, the CDR3 is TGTGCCAGTAGTATAGAGGCCACCTATGGCTACACCTTC.

This clonotype was found many times. CDR3 sequence (DNA): TGTGCCAGCAGCCGAAGAGGGGAGGGCGGGGAGCTGTTTTTT. Protein: CASSRRGEGGELFF. The chain uses TRBV13 and TRBJ2-2, with 7 bases matching TRBD2. CDR3 length: 14 amino acids. CDR1 is PRHDT and CDR2 is FYEKMQ in the germline V gene (reference sequence). V shed 5 bases and J 7 bases; nucleotides not matched to a gene: 7.

Ten or more counts support this clonotype. The chain couples TRBV28 to TRBJ2-3, with 10 bases that match TRBD2. CDR1 and CDR2 from the germline V gene are MDHEN and SYDVKM. This CDR3 is 18 amino acids long. The V segment lost 4 bases and the J segment 2 bases; nucleotides outside the gene matches: 12. The CDR3 is CASSSLPVSGGATDTQYF. In DNA form, the CDR3 reads TGTGCCAGCAGTTCCCTTCCTGTGAGCGGGGGGGCCACAGATACGCAGTATTTT.

The V gene is TRBV4-1, the J gene TRBJ2-7; 10 bases fit TRBD1. The CDR3 contains 14 residues. Trimming removed 3 bases from V and 3 bases from J; junction bases left unmatched: 2. CDR1 is MGHRA, CDR2 YSYEKL, per germline. CDR3 nucleotides: TGCGCCAGCAGCCAGAGGACAGGGGGCTACGAGCAGTACTTC. It yields the protein CASSQRTGGYEQYF.

The chain joins TRBV7-8 to TRBJ1-1; D is undetermined. The CDR3 is 14 residues long. Germline lookup yields CDR1 SGHVS and CDR2 FQNEAQ. Trimming took off 0 bases at V and 2 bases at J, with 7 bases between the two ends. CDR3 bases: TGTGCCAGCAGCTTAGCATCGGGAAACACTGAAGCTTTCTTT. It specifies CASSLASGNTEAFF.

This clonotype was observed at least ten times. The CDR3 DNA follows: TGTGCCAGCAGTTTAGCTGGGGGGGAAGGCTACACCTTC. It translates to CASSLAGGEGYTF. V and J are TRBV12-3 or TRBV12-4 and TRBJ1-2; a weak D match, TRBD1 (5 bases). V was trimmed by 0 bases and J by 8 bases, leaving 10 bases between them. The CDR3 is made up of 13 amino acids.